Below are 9 T cell receptor beta chains sequenced from a single sample in a study of T cells expressing NK-cell markers. From the 5' RACE reads, TCRdb lists one entry per CDR3 protein and no DNA. In total, the table holds about 260,000 distinct CDR3 sequences. The sample taken for sequencing was blood T cells: a sorted CD56 or NKG2C T cell subset, CD4+ or CD8+ T cells, or bulk PBMC T cells (not recorded which). Receptors were obtained from a man aged 18 to 29 in good health.

The genes are TRBV12-3 or TRBV12-4 and TRBJ2-1; TCRdb lists TRBD2, though no DNA is available to test this call. The CDR3 contains 18 residues. The CDR3 spells CASSPLGPTSGNYNEQFF.

J is TRBJ2-5 and V is TRBV9; TCRdb gives TRBD1 as the D gene, but with no DNA this cannot be confirmed. In germline, CDR1 is SGDLS, CDR2 YYNGEE. The CDR3 runs to 15 residues. The CDR3 spells CASSLGQGDFETQYF.

V and J are TRBV12-3 or TRBV12-4 and TRBJ2-5; the TCRdb D gene call, TRBD1, has no DNA to confirm it. The CDR3 contains 13 residues. This CDR3 reads CASSTRTGAAQYF.

The chain employs TRBV20-1 and TRBJ1-5; TCRdb's D call of TRBD1 is untestable without DNA. This CDR3 contains 16 residues. In germline, CDR1 is DFQATT, CDR2 SNEGSKA (reference sequence). CDR3 amino acids: CSASPSGQGRNQPQHF.

The chain couples TRBV11-2 to TRBJ1-1. Germline V gene sequence: CDR1 SGHAT, CDR2 FQNNGV. This CDR3 is built from 19 residues. The CDR3 sequence: CASSLNFLRQVEGNTEAFF.

The chain joins TRBV10-2 to TRBJ1-2; the TCRdb call, TRBD1, lacks DNA for checking. Germline CDR1 and CDR2: WSHSY and SAAADI. This CDR3 has 16 amino acids. The CDR3 region is CASSSQGATPVYGYTF.

The rearrangement uses TRBV20-1 and TRBJ2-1; lacking DNA, the TRBD1 call made by TCRdb goes unchecked. CDR1 DFQATT and CDR2 SNEGSKA come from the germline V gene (reference sequence). The CDR3 runs to 16 residues. CDR3 protein: CSASPLGSGKVNEQFF.

The chain has TRBV6-5 and TRBJ2-6; TCRdb calls TRBD1, which cannot be checked without DNA. The CDR3 extends over 18 amino acids. CDR1 is MNHEY and CDR2 is SVGAGI in the germline V gene. This CDR3 is CASSSGTGARSGANVLTF.

The chain couples TRBV9 to TRBJ2-1; the D call from TCRdb, TRBD2, cannot be confirmed without DNA. This CDR3 spans 15 amino acids. The germline V gene has CDR1 SGDLS and CDR2 YYNGEE. This CDR3 is CASSVTSGNYNEQFF.